The rows below give T cell receptor beta chains drawn from one sample of a study of blood T cell repertoires in COVID-19. The repertoire was sequenced with immunoSEQ multiplex PCR; TCRdb's copy has only in-frame clones and lacks some. The sample contains approximately 50,000 clones, more than 85% of which appear only once. Sequencing was carried out using peripheral blood. Source of these receptors: a man aged 45 to 65 with active COVID-19. CDR3s include the opening cysteine and the closing phenylalanine or tryptophan. D genes are given only for firm matches. Clone size is stated in some rows and not others, as once, few, many or a class when expanded.

TRBD2,TRBV10-1,TRBJ2-3,.,TGCGCCAGCAGTGAGTCGGGAGGGGGCACAGATACGCAGTATTTT,CASSESGGGTDTQYF
TRBD1,TRBV18,TRBJ2-7,.,TGTGCCAGCTCCCGCTCCACAGGGGTGGGCTACGAGCAGTACTTC,CASSRSTGVGYEQYF
.,TRBV5-5,TRBJ1-2,.,TGTGCCAGCAGCCGCGGGAACATTAACTATGGCTACACCTTC,CASSRGNINYGYTF
.,TRBV28,TRBJ1-4,.,TGTGCCAGCAGTTTGACAGCGCATAATAATGAAAAACTGTTTTTT,CASSLTAHNNEKLFF
TRBD1,TRBV6-2/TRBV6-3,TRBJ2-7,few,TGTGCCAGCAGTTACTCCCTCACCTCGACAGGGGTCCTCTACGAGCAGTACTTC,CASSYSLTSTGVLYEQYF
.,TRBV5-1,TRBJ2-2,.,TGCGCCAGCAGAGTTGGCAGCGCGCGGGGGGAGCTGTTTTTT,CASRVGSARGELFF
TRBD2,TRBV29-1,TRBJ2-1,.,TGCAGCGTAAGAAATAGCGGGAGGGAGCAGTTCTTC,CSVRNSGREQFF
TRBD2,TRBV3-1/TRBV3-2,TRBJ2-3,.,TGTGCCAGCAGCTGGACTAGCCCCACAGATACGCAGTATTTT,CASSWTSPTDTQYF
TRBD2,TRBV6-5,TRBJ2-3,.,TGTGCCAGCAGTCTGCTACGGACTAGTGCAGATACGCAGTATTTT,CASSLLRTSADTQYF
.,TRBV4-1,TRBJ2-3,.,TGCGCCAGCAGCCAAGACTCACAGGGCGGAGCAGATACGCAGTATTTT,CASSQDSQGGADTQYF
TRBD2,TRBV20-1,TRBJ2-7,.,TGCAGTGCTAGTGTGGCGGGAGGCTACGAGCAGTACTTC,CSASVAGGYEQYF